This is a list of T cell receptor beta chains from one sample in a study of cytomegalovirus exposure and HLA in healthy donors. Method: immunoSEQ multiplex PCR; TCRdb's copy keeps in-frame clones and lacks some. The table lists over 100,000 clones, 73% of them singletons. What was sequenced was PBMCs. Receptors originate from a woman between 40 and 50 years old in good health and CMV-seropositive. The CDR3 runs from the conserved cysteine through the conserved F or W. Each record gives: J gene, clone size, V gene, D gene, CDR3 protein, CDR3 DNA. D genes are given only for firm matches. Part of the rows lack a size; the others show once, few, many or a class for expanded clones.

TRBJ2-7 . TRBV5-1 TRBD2 CASSSGWVAGVAYEQYF TGCGCCAGCAGCTCAGGATGGGTAGCGGGAGTAGCGTACGAGCAGTACTTC
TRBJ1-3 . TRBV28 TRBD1 CASSLPGTGVSNTIYF TGTGCCAGCAGTCTCCCAGGGACAGGGGTTTCCAACACCATATATTTT
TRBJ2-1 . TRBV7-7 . CASSLAGGEQFF TGTGCTAGCAGCTTAGCTGGGGGGGAGCAGTTCTTC
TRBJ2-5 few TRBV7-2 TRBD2 CASSLLAGAQETQYF TGTGCCAGCAGCTTACTAGCGGGGGCACAAGAGACCCAGTACTTC
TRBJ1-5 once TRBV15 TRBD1 CATSRVARGRDQPQHF TGTGCCACCAGCAGAGTTGCCAGGGGGCGGGATCAGCCCCAGCATTTT
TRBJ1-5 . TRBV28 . CASSLSLVGDQPQHF TGTGCCAGCAGTTTATCCCTGGTGGGAGATCAGCCCCAGCATTTT
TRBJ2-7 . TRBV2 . CASLDSRTYEQYF TGTGCCAGCTTGGACAGTCGCACCTACGAGCAGTACTTC
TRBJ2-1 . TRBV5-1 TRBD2 CASSFGRGGGGADEQFF TGCGCCAGCAGCTTTGGCCGGGGCGGGGGTGGAGCCGATGAGCAGTTCTTC
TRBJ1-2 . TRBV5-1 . CASSSRMGAGYGYTF TGCGCCAGCAGCTCACGAATGGGGGCAGGATATGGCTACACCTTC
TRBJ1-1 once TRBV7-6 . CASSFSENTEAFF TGTGCCAGCAGCTTTTCAGAGAACACTGAAGCTTTCTTT
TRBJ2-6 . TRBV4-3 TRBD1 CASSQWTGGPISGANVLTF TGCGCCAGCAGCCAATGGACAGGGGGCCCGATCTCTGGGGCCAACGTCCTGACTTTC
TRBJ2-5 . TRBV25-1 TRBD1 CASSKGRGQGGETQYF TGTGCCAGCAGTAAGGGGCGGGGACAGGGAGGAGAGACCCAGTACTTC
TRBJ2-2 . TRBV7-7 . CASSLTVNTGELFF TGTGCCAGCAGCCTAACTGTGAACACCGGGGAGCTGTTTTTT
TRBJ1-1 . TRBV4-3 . CASSQDPTGYTEAFF TGCGCCAGCAGCCAAGACCCAACGGGGTACACTGAAGCTTTCTTT
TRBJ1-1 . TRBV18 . CASSREQGNTEAFF TGTGCCAGCTCCCGCGAACAGGGGAACACTGAAGCTTTCTTT
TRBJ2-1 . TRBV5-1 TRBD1 CASSRLTGGSYNEQFF TGCGCCAGCAGTAGGTTGACAGGGGGATCCTACAATGAGCAGTTCTTC
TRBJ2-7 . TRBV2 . CASSESGPAFFYEQYF TGTGCCAGCAGTGAATCGGGTCCTGCATTTTTCTACGAGCAGTACTTC
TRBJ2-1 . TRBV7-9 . CSSSYPGTSSVSKQFF TGTTCCAGCAGCTACCCCGGGACTTCCTCGGTCAGTAAGCAGTTCTTC
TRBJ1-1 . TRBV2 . CAGGIDTEAFF TGTGCCGGCGGCATAGACACTGAAGCTTTCTTT
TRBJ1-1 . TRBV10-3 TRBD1 CAISPRTGMEYTEAFF TGTGCCATCAGTCCCCGGACAGGAATGGAGTACACTGAAGCTTTCTTT
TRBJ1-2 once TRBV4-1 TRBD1 CASSQELGRDRDYGYTF TGCGCCAGCAGCCAAGAGCTCGGTAGGGACAGGGACTATGGCTACACCTTC
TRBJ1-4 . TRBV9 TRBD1 CASSGQGVGEKLFF TGTGCCAGCAGCGGACAGGGAGTAGGTGAAAAACTGTTTTTT
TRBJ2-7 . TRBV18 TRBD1 CASSPSTGGAYEQYF TGTGCCAGCTCACCTTCGACAGGGGGTGCCTACGAGCAGTACTTC
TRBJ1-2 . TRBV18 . CASSPMGLRYGGYTF TGTGCCAGCTCACCCATGGGTTTGAGGTACGGTGGCTACACCTTC
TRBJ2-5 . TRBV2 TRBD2 CASGPTSGAPSSNF TGTGCCAGCGGACCGACTAGCGGAGCTCCCTCAAGTAACTTC
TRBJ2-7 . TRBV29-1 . CSVVGQPGSYEQYF TGCAGCGTTGTGGGCCAACCGGGGTCCTACGAGCAGTACTTC
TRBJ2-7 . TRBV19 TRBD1 CASSPAGTGAYEQYF TGTGCCAGTAGTCCCGCCGGGACAGGGGCCTACGAGCAGTACTTC
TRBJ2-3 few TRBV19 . CASSTRRRGNTDTQYF TGTGCCAGTAGTACTCGGAGGCGGGGAAACACAGATACGCAGTATTTT
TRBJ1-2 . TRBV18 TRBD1 CASSPRNDRGPSGYTF TGTGCCAGCTCACCTCGAAACGACAGGGGGCCTTCTGGCTACACCTTC
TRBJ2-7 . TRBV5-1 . CASSLVAGKDEQYF TGCGCCAGCAGCTTGGTGGCAGGGAAGGACGAGCAGTACTTC
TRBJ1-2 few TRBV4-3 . CASSEGLGYGYTF TGCGCCAGCAGCGAAGGTCTCGGCTATGGCTACACCTTC
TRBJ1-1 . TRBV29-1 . CSGGGAEAFF TGCAGTGGGGGGGGCGCCGAAGCTTTCTTT
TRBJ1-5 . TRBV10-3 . CAISESGDSNQPQHF TGTGCCATCAGTGAGTCCGGAGATAGCAATCAGCCCCAGCATTTT
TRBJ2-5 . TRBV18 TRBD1 CASSPRTGRETQYF TGTGCCAGCTCACCAAGGACAGGGCGAGAGACCCAGTACTTC
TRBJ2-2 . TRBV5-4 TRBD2 CASSPELAGGPGELFF TGTGCCAGCAGCCCAGAACTAGCGGGAGGTCCCGGGGAGCTGTTTTTT
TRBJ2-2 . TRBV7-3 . CASSSTGAELFF TGTGCCAGCAGCTCGACAGGTGCGGAGCTGTTTTTT
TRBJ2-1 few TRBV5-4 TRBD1 CASSFSGTGEQFF TGTGCCAGCAGCTTTTCCGGGACAGGAGAGCAGTTCTTC
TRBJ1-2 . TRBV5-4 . CASSKDSGDYYGYTF TGTGCCAGCAGCAAAGACAGCGGGGACTACTATGGCTACACCTTC
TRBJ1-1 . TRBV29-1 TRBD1 CSVPRQGGTEAFF TGCAGCGTTCCTCGACAGGGGGGGACTGAAGCTTTCTTT
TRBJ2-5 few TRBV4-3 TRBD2 CASSRTSGGRETQYF TGCGCCAGCAGCCGGACTAGCGGGGGGAGGGAGACCCAGTACTTC
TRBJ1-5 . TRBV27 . CASSFSGGPQHF TGTGCCAGCAGTTTTTCGGGAGGGCCCCAGCATTTT
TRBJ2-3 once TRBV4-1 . CASSQLATDTDTQYF TGCGCCAGCAGCCAACTGGCGACAGACACAGATACGCAGTATTTT
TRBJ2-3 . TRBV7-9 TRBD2 CASSLTRSGRITDTQYF TGTGCCAGCAGCTTAACTCGAAGCGGGAGGATCACAGATACGCAGTATTTT
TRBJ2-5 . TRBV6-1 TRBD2 CASDGGGARETQYF TGTGCCAGCGATGGCGGGGGGGCGCGGGAGACCCAGTACTTC
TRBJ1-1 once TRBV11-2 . CASSLAPSIGVSEAFF TGTGCCAGCAGCTTAGCCCCCTCGATAGGGGTAAGTGAAGCTTTCTTT
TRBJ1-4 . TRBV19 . CASSMGGPGGLGKLFF TGTGCCAGTAGTATGGGAGGACCTGGCGGACTCGGAAAACTGTTTTTT
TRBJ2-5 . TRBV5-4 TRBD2 CASSLVGSGARETQYF TGTGCCAGCAGCTTGGTTGGTAGCGGGGCCCGGGAGACCCAGTACTTC
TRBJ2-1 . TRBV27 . CASSLVQGYNEQFF TGTGCCAGCAGTTTAGTTCAGGGCTACAATGAGCAGTTCTTC
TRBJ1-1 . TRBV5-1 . CASSLAGATEAFF TGCGCCAGCAGCTTGGCAGGGGCCACTGAAGCTTTCTTT
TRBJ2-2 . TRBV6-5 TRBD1 CASSYSRQGATGELFF TGTGCCAGCAGTTACTCGAGACAGGGGGCCACCGGGGAGCTGTTTTTT
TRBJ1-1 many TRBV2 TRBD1 CASRPKWQGDAEAFF TGTGCCAGCAGACCCAAATGGCAGGGGGACGCTGAAGCTTTCTTT
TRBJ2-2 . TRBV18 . CASSPLDRRGNTGELFF TGTGCCAGCTCACCATTAGACCGCCGCGGAAACACCGGGGAGCTGTTTTTT
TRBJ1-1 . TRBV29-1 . CSAVRGGNARNTEAFF TGCAGCGCAGTTCGGGGGGGCAACGCTCGGAACACTGAAGCTTTCTTT
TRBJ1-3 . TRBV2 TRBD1 CASKRTGASSRGNTIYF TGTGCCAGCAAGAGGACAGGTGCTAGCTCCCGCGGAAACACCATATATTTT
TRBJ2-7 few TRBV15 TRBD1 CATSRGGTGSYEQYF TGTGCCACCAGCAGGGGTGGGACAGGGAGCTACGAGCAGTACTTC
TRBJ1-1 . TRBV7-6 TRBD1 CASSAPGQGTEAFF TGTGCCAGCAGCGCTCCGGGACAGGGGACTGAAGCTTTCTTT
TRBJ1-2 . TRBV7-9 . CASSLTPSNYGYTF TGTGCCAGCAGCTTAACCCCCAGTAACTATGGCTACACCTTC